This entry lists 14 T cell receptor beta chains sequenced from one sample in a study of T cells in Graves' hyperthyroidism and ophthalmopathy. Amplified TCR beta CDR3 regions came from RNA transcripts. The TCR CDR3 was amplified in a first-round RT-PCR using the HTBI primer set. Each CDR3 protein is one row after TCRdb ran MiXCR on the multiplex PCR reads. This sample carries 250,000 or so distinct CDR3 sequences, about 14% of them seen once, and the ten largest clones take 13%. Material: blood. These receptors came from a woman aged 40 to 50 with Graves' hyperthyroidism that later progressed to Graves' ophthalmopathy.

This clonotype was observed a handful of times. The chain couples TRBV28 to TRBJ1-2; 7 nucleotides line up with TRBD1. The CDR3 covers 13 residues. V shed 1 base, J shed 7 bases, and the junction held 3 bases outside the gene matches. CDR1 is MDHEN, CDR2 SYDVKM, per germline. The CDR3 region is CASSLLTGFGYTF. DNA of the CDR3: TGTGCCAGCAGTTTATTGACAGGGTTTGGCTACACCTTC.

This clonotype was detected a few times. The rearrangement links TRBV9 to TRBJ2-3; D is uncertain. This CDR3 is built from 15 residues. Germline CDR1 reads SGDLS; CDR2 reads YYNGEE. Trimming left V 0 bases short and J 0 bases short, with 8 bases between. The DNA of the CDR3 is TGTGCCAGCAGCGTAGGGGATGATAGCACAGATACGCAGTATTTT. Translating it yields CASSVGDDSTDTQYF.

This clonotype was counted ten times or more. This chain uses TRBV2 with TRBJ2-1; no clear D. V lost 7 bases and J 0 bases, leaving 10 bases between the germline ends. CDR3 length: 14 amino acids. The germline V gene encodes CDR1 SNHLY and CDR2 FYNNEI. The CDR3 DNA reads TGTGCCAGCATCTCGGTGGACTCCTACAATGAGCAGTTCTTC. Amino acid sequence: CASISVDSYNEQFF.

The rearrangement uses TRBV28 and TRBJ1-2; D ambiguous. The CDR3 spans 12 residues. Germline assignment: CDR1 MDHEN and CDR2 SYDVKM. Trimming cost V 2 bases and J 8 bases, with 9 bases left between them. The CDR3 nucleotides are TGTGCCAGCAGTTTAGTGTGGAGAGGCTACACCTTC. Its protein product is CASSLVWRGYTF.

This clonotype was seen only a few times. The chain recombines TRBV5-1 with TRBJ1-2, with D perhaps TRBD1 (5 bases). The germline CDR1 and CDR2 sequences are SGHRS and YFSETQ. The CDR3 length is 16 residues. Trimming cost V 5 bases and J 0 bases, with 17 bases left between them. Here the CDR3 reads CASRFTGTLTNYGYTF. The CDR3 region has the DNA TGCGCCAGCAGATTTACCGGGACTCTTACTAACTATGGCTACACCTTC.

This clonotype was found many times. Germline is not matched at one junction end, which may reflect a read error. This sequence joins TRBV27 and TRBJ1-1; D perhaps matches TRBD1 (5 bases). The CDR3 covers 14 residues. Looked up from germline, CDR1 is MNHEY and CDR2 is SMNVEV (reference sequence). CDR3 in amino acids: CANSLSQGTLRAFF. As DNA, the CDR3 is TGTGCCAACAGTTTAAGCCAGGGCACCTTGAGGGCTTTCTTT.

This clonotype was observed at least ten times. V gene TRBV18 combines with J gene TRBJ1-2; 9 bases line up with TRBD1. The V segment lost 3 bases and the J segment 7 bases; nucleotides outside the gene matches: 3. The CDR3 is 13 amino acids. Germline V CDR1 and CDR2: KGHSH, LQKENI. CDR3 loop: CASSPDRGSGYTF. The DNA of the CDR3 is TGTGCCAGCTCACCGGACAGGGGAAGTGGCTACACCTTC.

Ten or more counts support this clonotype. The rearrangement joins TRBV5-1 to TRBJ1-2, with D perhaps matching TRBD1 (6 bases). Germline CDR1 is SGHRS and CDR2 is YFSETQ. CDR3 length: 14 residues. V dropped 7 bases and J dropped 0 bases, with 13 bases sitting between them. The DNA of the CDR3 is TGCGCCAGCGGCCAAGGACAGCCTAACTATGGCTACACCTTC. Protein product: CASGQGQPNYGYTF.

V usage is TRBV9 and J usage is TRBJ2-2, with TRBD1 identical over 9 bases. Germline V gene lookup returns CDR1 SGDLS and CDR2 YYNGEE. The V segment lost 3 bases and the J segment 2 bases; nucleotides outside the gene matches: 5. The CDR3 sequence is 16 residues long. CDR3 nucleotides: TGTGCCAGCAGCGCACTACAGGGGGCCAACACCGGGGAGCTGTTTTTT. This translates into CASSALQGANTGELFF.

This clonotype occurred a few times. The V and J genes are TRBV15 and TRBJ2-7; D may match TRBD1 or TRBD2 (6 bases each). This CDR3 is built from 15 residues. Germline V gene lookup returns CDR1 LNHNV and CDR2 YYDKDF (reference sequence). Trimming removed 0 bases at V and 5 bases at J, with 14 bases between. This CDR3 reads CATSREFGGSDEQYF. CDR3 coding DNA: TGTGCCACCAGCAGAGAATTCGGGGGCTCGGACGAGCAGTACTTC.

This clonotype has more than one count but fewer than ten. V is TRBV5-1 and J is TRBJ2-1, with D tentatively TRBD2 (6 bases). The CDR3 runs 14 residues. Germline assignment: CDR1 SGHRS and CDR2 YFSETQ. The V gene lost 1 base and the J gene lost 6 bases, with 11 bases spanning the gap. The CDR3 DNA follows: TGCGCCAGCAGCTTGACCACCGGGAGCAATGAGCAGTTCTTC. Its protein is CASSLTTGSNEQFF.

The V and J genes are TRBV7-9 and TRBJ2-3; TRBD1 is a possible D gene (6 bases). Germline V gene data show CDR1 as SEHNR and CDR2 as FQNEAQ (reference sequence). The CDR3 totals 16 residues. V lost 0 bases to trimming and J lost 0 bases, with 10 bases between them. Here the CDR3 reads CASSLAGASSTDTQYF. CDR3 sequence (DNA): TGTGCCAGCAGCTTAGCGGGGGCCAGTAGCACAGATACGCAGTATTTT.

This clonotype was picked up a small number of times. V gene TRBV5-1 combines with J gene TRBJ2-3; D is possibly TRBD1 or TRBD2 (7 bases each). V lost 4 bases, J lost 4 bases, and 13 bases lay in between. This CDR3 is 14 amino acids long. Germline CDR1 is SGHRS and CDR2 is YFSETQ. CDR3 in DNA: TGCGCCAGCAGCGCAGCGGGACAGCCAGATACGCAGTATTTT. This translates into CASSAAGQPDTQYF. The entire variable domain, with the rest obtained from reference TRBV5-1 and TRBJ2-3, is as follows: KAGVTQTPRYLIKTRGQQVTLSCSPISGHRSVSWYQQTPGQGLQFLFEYFSETQRNKGNFPGRFSGRQFSNSRSEMNVSTLELGDSALYLCASSAAGQPDTQYFGPGTRLTVL.

This clonotype was seen only a few times. For the CDR3, the DNA is TGTGCCACCAGTACCGGCTACAATGAGCAGTTCTTC. This sequence encodes CATSTGYNEQFF. The chain carries TRBV24-1 and TRBJ2-1; D remains unclear. This CDR3 region has 12 residues. V was pared by 6 bases and J by 3 bases, with 5 bases between. Germline-derived CDR1 and CDR2 are KGHDR and SFDVKD.